This is a list of T cell receptor beta chains from one sample in a study of metastatic and nonmetastatic thyroid tumors. Through MiXCR, TCRdb re-clonotyped the PCR reads. The data hold tens of thousands of clones, with 14% to 15% observed a single time. Material: tumor tissue. All receptors come from a female donor with papillary thyroid cancer or a benign thyroid nodule (not recorded which). Some clones in this sample may be carry-over from other donors' samples. Both conserved end residues are part of each CDR3. Each record gives: clone size, CDR3 length, D gene, J gene, V gene, CDR3 protein, CDR3 DNA. The D gene is left open where the match is weak. Clone size is stated in some rows and not others, as once, few, many or a class when expanded.

many,15,TRBD2,TRBJ2-7,TRBV20-1,CSARSPSGGSYEQYF,TGCAGTGCTAGAAGCCCTAGCGGGGGCTCCTACGAGCAGTACTTC
many,14,.,TRBJ2-7,TRBV7-3,CASSLGGRTDEQYF,TGTGCCAGCAGCTTAGGGGGGAGGACAGACGAGCAGTACTTC
many,14,TRBD1,TRBJ2-7,TRBV3-1,CASSPGTGANEQYF,TGTGCCAGCAGTCCCGGGACAGGGGCCAACGAGCAGTACTTC
many,18,TRBD1,TRBJ2-3,TRBV18,CASRAIFQDRGITDTQYF,TGTGCCAGTCGAGCTATCTTCCAGGACAGGGGTATCACAGATACGCAGTATTTT
few,16,.,TRBJ2-6,TRBV6-1,CATEVQGSFGANVLTF,TGTGCCACCGAGGTCCAGGGGTCCTTTGGGGCCAACGTCCTGACTTTC
many,13,.,TRBJ2-7,TRBV5-1,CASSLGDLSEQYF,TGCGCCAGCAGCTTGGGGGACCTCTCCGAGCAGTACTTC
many,13,.,TRBJ2-3,TRBV12-3/TRBV12-4,CASSPPYTDTQYF,TGTGCCAGCAGCCCCCCCTACACAGATACGCAGTATTTT
medium-sized,14,TRBD1,TRBJ1-2,TRBV27,CASSSTGYNYGYTF,TGTGCCAGCAGTTCGACAGGGTACAACTATGGCTACACCTTC
.,17,TRBD1,TRBJ1-4,TRBV7-8,CASSLGGGTAYHEKLFF,TGTGCTAGCAGCTTAGGAGGAGGGACAGCCTACCATGAAAAACTGTTTTTT
many,16,.,TRBJ2-5,TRBV6-1,CASSPGRGPSGETQYF,TGTGCCAGCAGCCCTGGGAGGGGGCCGAGCGGAGAGACCCAGTACTTC
many,14,.,TRBJ1-5,TRBV19,CASSIVFGGQPQHF,TGTGCCAGTAGTATAGTTTTCGGGGGACAGCCCCAGCATTTT
many,14,TRBD1,TRBJ1-2,TRBV5-1,CASRLTGANYGYTF,TGCGCCAGCAGGTTGACAGGGGCGAACTATGGCTACACCTTC
many,15,.,TRBJ2-3,TRBV4-1,CASSQGRVGGDTQYF,TGCGCCAGCAGCCAAGGCAGGGTCGGGGGAGATACGCAGTATTTT
medium-sized,15,.,TRBJ2-2,TRBV6-1,CASSEPGRTPGELFF,TGTGCCAGCAGTGAGCCGGGGCGAACCCCCGGGGAGCTGTTTTTT
medium-sized,13,.,TRBJ2-7,TRBV10-2,CASSWQETYEQYF,TGCGCCAGCAGTTGGCAGGAGACCTACGAGCAGTACTTC
many,15,.,TRBJ2-1,TRBV5-4,CASSSWGPLSNEQFF,TGTGCCAGCAGCTCTTGGGGACCGCTTTCCAATGAGCAGTTCTTC
many,15,.,TRBJ1-4,TRBV19,CASSGTGRSDEKLFF,TGTGCCAGTAGTGGCACAGGGAGATCGGATGAAAAACTGTTTTTT
.,13,.,TRBJ1-1,TRBV7-6,CASSAGLNTEAFF,TGTGCCAGTAGTGCCGGATTGAACACTGAAGCTTTCTTT
many,14,.,TRBJ2-7,TRBV3-1,CASSQGVGGYEQYF,TGTGCCAGCAGCCAAGGGGTAGGCGGCTACGAGCAGTACTTC
.,15,TRBD1,TRBJ1-4,TRBV20-1,CSARASGQGNEKLFF,TGCAGTGCTAGAGCTTCAGGACAGGGGAATGAAAAACTGTTTTTT
few,14,.,TRBJ2-5,TRBV6-1,CASSKTGKVETQYF,TGTGCCAGCAGTAAAACAGGGAAAGTAGAGACCCAGTACTTC
many,14,.,TRBJ2-3,TRBV5-5,CASSLGGSADTQYF,TGTGCCAGCAGCTTGGGAGGGAGCGCAGATACGCAGTATTTT
many,15,TRBD2,TRBJ2-3,TRBV3-1,CASSPTSGSTDTQYF,TGTGCCAGCAGCCCCACTAGCGGTAGCACAGATACGCAGTATTTT
many,13,.,TRBJ2-2,TRBV15,CATSRHVTGELFF,TGTGCCACCAGCAGACACGTCACCGGGGAGCTGTTTTTT
.,13,.,TRBJ1-6,TRBV30,CACRGEYNSPLHF,TGTGCCTGTAGGGGGGAATATAATTCACCCCTCCACTTT
many,14,.,TRBJ2-7,TRBV6-1,CASSPRVSDYEQYF,TGTGCCAGCAGTCCACGGGTCTCGGACTACGAGCAGTACTTC